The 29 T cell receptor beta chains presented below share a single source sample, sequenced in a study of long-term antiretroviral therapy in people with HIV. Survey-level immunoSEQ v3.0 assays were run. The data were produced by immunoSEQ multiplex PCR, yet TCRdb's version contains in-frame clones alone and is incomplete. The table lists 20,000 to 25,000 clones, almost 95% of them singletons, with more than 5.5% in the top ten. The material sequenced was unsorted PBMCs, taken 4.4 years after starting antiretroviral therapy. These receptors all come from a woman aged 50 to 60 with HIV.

CDR3 amino acids: CASSRSGGLGYGYTF. Written as DNA, the CDR3 is TGTGCCAGCAGCCGTTCAGGGGGCCTCGGCTATGGCTACACCTTC. The V gene is TRBV5-6, the J gene TRBJ1-2; TRBD1 agrees at 8 bases. The CDR3 loop spans 15 amino acids. V gave up 4 bases and J gave up 4 bases; unmatched junction bases: 9. Germline V gives CDR1 SGHDT, CDR2 YYEEEE.

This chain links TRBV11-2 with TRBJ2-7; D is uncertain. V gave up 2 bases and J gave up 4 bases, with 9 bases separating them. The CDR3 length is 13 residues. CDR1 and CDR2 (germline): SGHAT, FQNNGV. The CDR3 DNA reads TGTGCCAGCAGCTTAATCTCTCGGTACGAGCAGTACTTC. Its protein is CASSLISRYEQYF.

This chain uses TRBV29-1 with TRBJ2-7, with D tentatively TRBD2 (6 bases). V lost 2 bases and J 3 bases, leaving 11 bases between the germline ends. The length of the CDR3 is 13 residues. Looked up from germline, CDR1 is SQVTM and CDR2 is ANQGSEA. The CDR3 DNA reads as TGCAGCGTTGAAAAGGAGGGAAACTACGAGCAGTACTTC. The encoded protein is CSVEKEGNYEQYF.

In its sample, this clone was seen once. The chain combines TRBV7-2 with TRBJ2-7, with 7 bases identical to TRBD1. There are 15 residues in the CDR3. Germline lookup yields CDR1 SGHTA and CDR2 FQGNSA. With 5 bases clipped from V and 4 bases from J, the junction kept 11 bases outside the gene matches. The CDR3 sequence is CASSPDTGTAYEQYF. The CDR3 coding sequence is TGTGCCAGCAGCCCAGACACCGGGACAGCTTACGAGCAGTACTTC.

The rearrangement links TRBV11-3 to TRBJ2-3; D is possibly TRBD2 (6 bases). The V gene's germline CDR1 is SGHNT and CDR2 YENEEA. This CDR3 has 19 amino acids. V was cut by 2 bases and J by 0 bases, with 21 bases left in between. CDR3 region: CASSLRSARLDVSTDTQYF. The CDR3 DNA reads TGTGCCAGCAGCTTAAGGTCGGCCCGACTAGATGTTAGCACAGATACGCAGTATTTT.

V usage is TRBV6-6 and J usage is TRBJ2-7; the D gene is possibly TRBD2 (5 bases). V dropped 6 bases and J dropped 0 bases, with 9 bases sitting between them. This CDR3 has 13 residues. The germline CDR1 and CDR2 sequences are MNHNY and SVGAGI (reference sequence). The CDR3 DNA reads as TGTGCCAGCAGCCCCCGGGACTCCTACGAGCAGTACTTC. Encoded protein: CASSPRDSYEQYF.

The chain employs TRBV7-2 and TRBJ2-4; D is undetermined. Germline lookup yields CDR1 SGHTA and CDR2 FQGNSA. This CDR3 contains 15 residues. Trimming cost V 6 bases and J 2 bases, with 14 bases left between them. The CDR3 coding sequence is TGTGCCAGCAGTCTGCAGGACGGTCCCAAAAACATTCAGTACTTC. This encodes CASSLQDGPKNIQYF.

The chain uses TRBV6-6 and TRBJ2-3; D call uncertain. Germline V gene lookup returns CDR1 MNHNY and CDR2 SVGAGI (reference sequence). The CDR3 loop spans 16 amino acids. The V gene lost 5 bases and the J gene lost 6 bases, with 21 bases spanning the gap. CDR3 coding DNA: TGTGCCAGCAGTCCCTATCCGGACCCACCGACGGATACGCAGTATTTT. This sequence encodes CASSPYPDPPTDTQYF.

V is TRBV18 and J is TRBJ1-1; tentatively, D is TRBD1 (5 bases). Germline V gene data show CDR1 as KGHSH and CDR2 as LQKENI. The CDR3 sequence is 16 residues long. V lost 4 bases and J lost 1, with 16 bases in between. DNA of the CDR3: TGTGCCAGCTCACTGAATATGGCCGGGGCGAACACTGAAGCTTTCTTT. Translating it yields CASSLNMAGANTEAFF. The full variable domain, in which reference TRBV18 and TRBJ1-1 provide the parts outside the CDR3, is NAGVMQNPRHLVRRRGQEARLRCSPMKGHSHVYWYRQLPEEGLKFMVYLQKENIIDESGMPKERFSAEFPKEGPSILRIQQVVRGDSAAYFCASSLNMAGANTEAFFGQGTRLTVV.

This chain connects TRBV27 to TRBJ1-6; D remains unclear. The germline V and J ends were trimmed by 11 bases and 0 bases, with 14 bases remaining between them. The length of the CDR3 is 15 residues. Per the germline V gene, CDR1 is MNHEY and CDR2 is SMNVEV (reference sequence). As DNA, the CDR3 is TGTGCCTCCCGGGTCGGAAGCTCCTATAATTCACCCCTCCACTTT. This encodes CASRVGSSYNSPLHF.

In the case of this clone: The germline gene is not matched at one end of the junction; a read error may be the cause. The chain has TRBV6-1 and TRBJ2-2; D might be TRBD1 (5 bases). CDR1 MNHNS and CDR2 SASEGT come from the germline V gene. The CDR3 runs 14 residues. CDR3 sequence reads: CASTEQGNIGELFF. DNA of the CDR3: TGTGCCAGCACCGAGCAGGGAAACATCGGGGAGCTGTTTTTT.

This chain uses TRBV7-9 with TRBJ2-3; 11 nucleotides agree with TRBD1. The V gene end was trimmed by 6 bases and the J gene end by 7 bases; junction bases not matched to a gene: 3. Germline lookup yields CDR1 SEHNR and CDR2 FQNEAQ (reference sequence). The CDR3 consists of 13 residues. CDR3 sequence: CASRDRGRYTQYF. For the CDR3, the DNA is TGTGCCAGCAGGGACAGGGGGCGATATACGCAGTATTTT. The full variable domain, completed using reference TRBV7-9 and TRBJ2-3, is DTGVSQNPRHKITKRGQNVTFRCDPISEHNRLYWYRQTLGQGPEFLTYFQNEAQLEKSRLLSDRFSAERPKGSFSTLEIQRTEQGDSAMYLCASRDRGRYTQYFGPGTRLTVL.

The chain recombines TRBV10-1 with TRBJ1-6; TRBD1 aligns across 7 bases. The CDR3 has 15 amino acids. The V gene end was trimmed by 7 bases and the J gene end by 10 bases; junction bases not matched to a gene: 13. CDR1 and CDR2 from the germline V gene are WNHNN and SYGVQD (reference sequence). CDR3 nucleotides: TGCGCCAGCAAAGGTAAGGGGGCCAGGCGATCACCCCTCCACTTT. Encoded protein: CASKGKGARRSPLHF.

The CDR3 sequence is CASSLNRGATEAFF. The CDR3 DNA reads TGTGCCAGCAGCCTCAACAGGGGGGCGACTGAAGCTTTCTTT. The chain employs TRBV7-2 and TRBJ1-1; TRBD1 agrees at 8 bases. V was pared by 5 bases and J by 5 bases, with 7 bases of the junction left unmatched. The CDR3 covers 14 residues. Germline assignment: CDR1 SGHTA and CDR2 FQGNSA.

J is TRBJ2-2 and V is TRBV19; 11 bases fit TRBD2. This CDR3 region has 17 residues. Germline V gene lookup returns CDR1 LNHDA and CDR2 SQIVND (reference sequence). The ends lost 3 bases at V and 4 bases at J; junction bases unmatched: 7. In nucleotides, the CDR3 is TGTGCCAGTAGTATCCCTAGCGGGGGGTCTGTCACCGGGGAGCTGTTTTTT. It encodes CASSIPSGGSVTGELFF.

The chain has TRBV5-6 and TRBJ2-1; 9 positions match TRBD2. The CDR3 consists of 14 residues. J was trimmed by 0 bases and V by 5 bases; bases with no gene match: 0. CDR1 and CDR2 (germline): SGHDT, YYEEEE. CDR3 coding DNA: TGTGCCAGCAGAGCGGGGGGCTCCTACAATGAGCAGTTCTTC. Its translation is CASRAGGSYNEQFF. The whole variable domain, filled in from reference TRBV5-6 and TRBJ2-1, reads DAGVTQSPTHLIKTRGQQVTLRCSPKSGHDTVSWYQQALGQGPQFIFQYYEEEERQRGNFPDRFSGHQFPNYSSELNVNALLLGDSALYLCASRAGGSYNEQFFGPGTRLTVL.

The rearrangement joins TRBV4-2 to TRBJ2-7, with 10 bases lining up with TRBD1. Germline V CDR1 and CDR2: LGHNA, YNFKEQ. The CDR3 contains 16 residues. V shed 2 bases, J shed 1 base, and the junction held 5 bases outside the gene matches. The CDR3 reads CASSQPGTGVSYEQYF. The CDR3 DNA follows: TGTGCCAGCAGCCAACCTGGGACAGGGGTTTCCTACGAGCAGTACTTC.

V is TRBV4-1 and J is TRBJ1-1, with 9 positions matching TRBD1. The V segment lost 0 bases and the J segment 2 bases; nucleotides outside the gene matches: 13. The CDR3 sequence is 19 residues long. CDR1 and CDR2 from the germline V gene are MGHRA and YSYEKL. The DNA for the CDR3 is TGCGCCAGCAGCCAAGAAGACAGGGGGAGTTCTGGGATCAACACTGAAGCTTTCTTT. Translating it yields CASSQEDRGSSGINTEAFF.

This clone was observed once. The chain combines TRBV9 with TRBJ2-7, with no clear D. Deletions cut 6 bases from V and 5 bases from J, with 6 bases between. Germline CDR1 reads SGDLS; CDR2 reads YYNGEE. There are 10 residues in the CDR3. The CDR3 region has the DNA TGTGCCAGCACTAGGCACGAGCAGTACTTC. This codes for CASTRHEQYF.

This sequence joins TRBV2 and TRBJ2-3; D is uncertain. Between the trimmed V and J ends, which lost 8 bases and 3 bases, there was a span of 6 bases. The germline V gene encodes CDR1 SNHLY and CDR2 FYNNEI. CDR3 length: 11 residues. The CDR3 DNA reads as TGTGCCAGCTATCTGACAGATACGCAGTATTTT. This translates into CASYLTDTQYF.

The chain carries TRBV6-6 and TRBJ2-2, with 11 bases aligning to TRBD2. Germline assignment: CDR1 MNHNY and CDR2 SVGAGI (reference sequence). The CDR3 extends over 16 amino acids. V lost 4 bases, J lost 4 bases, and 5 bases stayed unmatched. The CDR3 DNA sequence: TGTGCCAGCAGTTTATCTAGCGGGGGGAGCACCGGGGAGCTGTTTTTT. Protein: CASSLSSGGSTGELFF.

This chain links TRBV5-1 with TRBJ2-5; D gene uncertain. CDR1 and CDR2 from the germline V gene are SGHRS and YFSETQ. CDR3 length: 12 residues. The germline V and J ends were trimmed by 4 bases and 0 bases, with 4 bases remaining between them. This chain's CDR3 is CASSMYQETQYF. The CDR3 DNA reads TGCGCCAGCAGCATGTACCAAGAGACCCAGTACTTC.

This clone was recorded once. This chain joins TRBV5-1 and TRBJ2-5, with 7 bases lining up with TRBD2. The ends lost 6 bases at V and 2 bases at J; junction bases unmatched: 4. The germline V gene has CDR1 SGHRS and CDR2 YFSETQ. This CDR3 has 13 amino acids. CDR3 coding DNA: TGCGCCAGCATTGGAGCGGGGCAAGAGACCCAGTACTTC. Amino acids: CASIGAGQETQYF.

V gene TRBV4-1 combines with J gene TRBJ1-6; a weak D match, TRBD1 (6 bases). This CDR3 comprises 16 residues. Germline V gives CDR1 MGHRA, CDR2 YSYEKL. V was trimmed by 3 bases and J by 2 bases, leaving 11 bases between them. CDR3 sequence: CASSHKQGTYNSPLHF. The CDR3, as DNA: TGCGCCAGCAGCCACAAACAGGGCACCTATAATTCACCCCTCCACTTT.

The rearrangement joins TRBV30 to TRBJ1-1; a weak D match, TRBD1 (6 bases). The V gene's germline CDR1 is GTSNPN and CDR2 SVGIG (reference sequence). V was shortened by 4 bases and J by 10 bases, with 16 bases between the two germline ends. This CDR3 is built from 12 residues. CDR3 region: CAWKTAGAAAFF. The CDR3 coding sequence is TGTGCCTGGAAAACGGCAGGGGCCGCAGCTTTCTTT.

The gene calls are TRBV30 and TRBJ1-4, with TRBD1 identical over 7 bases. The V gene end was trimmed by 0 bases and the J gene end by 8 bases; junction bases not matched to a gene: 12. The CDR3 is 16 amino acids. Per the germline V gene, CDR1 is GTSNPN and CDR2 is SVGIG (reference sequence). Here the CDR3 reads CAWSVTGLTGREKLFF. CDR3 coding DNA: TGTGCCTGGAGTGTAACTGGCCTGACAGGGAGGGAAAAACTGTTTTTT.

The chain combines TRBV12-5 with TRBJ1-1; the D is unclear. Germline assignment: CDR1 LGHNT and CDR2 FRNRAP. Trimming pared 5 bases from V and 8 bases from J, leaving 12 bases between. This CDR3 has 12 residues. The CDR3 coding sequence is TGTGCTAGTGGTCCCCACAAGGCAGAAGCTTTCTTT. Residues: CASGPHKAEAFF.

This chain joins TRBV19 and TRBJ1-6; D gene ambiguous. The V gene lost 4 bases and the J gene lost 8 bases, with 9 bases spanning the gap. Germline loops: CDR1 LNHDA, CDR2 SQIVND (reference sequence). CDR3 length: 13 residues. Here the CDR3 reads CASSTETYSPLHF. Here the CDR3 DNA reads TGTGCCAGTAGTACCGAGACCTATTCACCCCTCCACTTT.

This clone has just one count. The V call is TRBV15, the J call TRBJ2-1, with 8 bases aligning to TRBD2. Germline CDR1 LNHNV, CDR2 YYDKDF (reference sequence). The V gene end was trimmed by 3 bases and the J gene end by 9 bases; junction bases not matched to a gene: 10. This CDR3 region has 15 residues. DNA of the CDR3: TGTGCCACCAGCAGGCCAGGCGGGGGGCAGGGTGAGCAGTTCTTC. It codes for CATSRPGGGQGEQFF.